The present T cell receptor (beta chain) was sequenced within a study of T cells in women clearing cervical HPV infection. About the research overall: Case blood was drawn when the lesion was first found; control blood after infection became undetectable.

immunoSEQ multiplex PCR used an average of around 1,200 ng genomic DNA. The method was immunoSEQ multiplex PCR; TCRdb's version includes in-frame clones alone and lacks a portion of them. The table lists tens of thousands of clones, with approximately 1.2% in the top ten. Notes on this clone: The read ends 3 residues before the CDR3 terminus; that terminus is restored from the germline J gene.

The germline V gene has CDR1 DFQATT and CDR2 SNEGSKA (reference sequence). This CDR3 spans 13 amino acids. V was clipped by 6 bases and J by 1 base, with 12 bases between them. All participants had a single incident cervical HPV16 infection, and prevalent HPV16 infections were excluded. The chain recombines TRBV20-1 with TRBJ2-5, with TRBD2 as a possible D gene (7 bases). This clonotype was obtained from a woman between 18 and 69 years old with a cervical HPV16 infection that either progressed to CIN3+ or cleared (not recorded which). The sample comprised blood buffy coat. CDR3 sequence reads: CSATGLGQETQYF. The CDR3 bases that were read are TGCAGTGCGACAGGACTAGGCCAAGAGACC.